What follows are 32 T cell receptor beta chains derived from one specimen sequenced in a study of T cell repertoires in cytomegalovirus infection (dated by TCRdb to between 2018 and 2021). Sequencing instrument: Illumina HiSeq 1500. TCRdb reran the public reads through fastp at Q25 and MiXCR, keeping productive beta chains. Entries that share a CDR3 protein sequence are merged under the most common genes and DNA. A total of about 600,000 distinct CDR3 sequences appear in this sample, 20% to 25% of them only once. The top ten clonotypes cover around 7.6% of the sample. The material sequenced was CD8+ T cells from PBMCs. The receptors were sampled from a human donor in good health (CMV status not recorded). Some clones in this sample may be carry-over from other donors' samples.

This clonotype was counted a few times. V and J are TRBV27 and TRBJ2-1, with D perhaps matching TRBD1 (7 bases). Germline-derived CDR1 and CDR2 are MNHEY and SMNVEV (reference sequence). The CDR3 totals 12 residues. The germline V and J ends were trimmed by 7 bases and 5 bases, with 9 bases remaining between them. This CDR3 is CASTRGDNEQFF. The CDR3 nucleotides read TGTGCCAGCACCAGGGGGGACAATGAGCAGTTCTTC.

This clonotype came up many times. CDR3 in amino acids: CASTSWAGAYEQYF. Written as DNA, the CDR3 is TGTGCCAGCACCTCCTGGGCAGGTGCCTACGAGCAGTACTTC. The J gene is TRBJ2-7, the V gene TRBV7-8, with D unresolved. Germline V gene lookup returns CDR1 SGHVS and CDR2 FQNEAQ. Trimming stripped 7 bases from V and 2 bases from J, with 15 bases between. The CDR3 spans 14 residues. Using reference TRBV7-8 and TRBJ2-7 for the parts outside the CDR3, the full variable domain is GAGVSQSPRYKVAKRGQDVALRCDPISGHVSLFWYQQALGQGPEFLTYFQNEAQLDKSGLPSDRFFAERPEGSVSTLKIQRTQQEDSAVYLCASTSWAGAYEQYFGPGTRLTVT.

The genes are TRBV10-3 and TRBJ1-1; no clear D. This CDR3 comprises 13 residues. The germline CDR1 and CDR2 sequences are ENHRY and SYGVKD. Trimming removed 9 bases from V and 4 bases from J, with 15 bases in between. The DNA for the CDR3 is TGTGCCATACAACCGGGGTTAAGCACTGAAGCTTTCTTT. This codes for CAIQPGLSTEAFF.

This clonotype has more than one count but fewer than ten. The CDR3 DNA sequence: TGTGCCAGCTCCCGCTCTATTTCGAAGAGCTCCTACAATGAGCAGTTCTTC. Translation gives CASSRSISKSSYNEQFF. V usage is TRBV6-2 or TRBV6-3 and J usage is TRBJ2-1; D remains unclear. This CDR3 has 17 residues. Germline CDR1 is MNHEY and CDR2 is SVGEGT. V lost 8 bases, J lost 0 bases, and 20 bases lay in between.

The chain joins TRBV12-3 or TRBV12-4 to TRBJ2-1, with TRBD1 matching 7 bases. The CDR3 has 12 amino acids. V lost 4 bases to trimming and J lost 9 bases; unmatched junction nucleotides: 3. The CDR3 is CASSYRGSEQFF. CDR3 coding DNA: TGTGCCAGCAGTTACAGGGGTAGTGAGCAGTTCTTC.

A few counts support this clonotype. The chain has TRBV7-6 and TRBJ2-5; perhaps TRBD2 as D (5 bases). The germline V gene encodes CDR1 SGHVS and CDR2 FNYEAQ. The germline V and J ends were trimmed by 0 bases and 1 base, with 12 bases remaining between them. This CDR3 spans 16 amino acids. DNA for the CDR3: TGTGCCAGCAGCTTAGCGGACGGACTTGCCCAAGAGACCCAGTACTTC. Encoded protein: CASSLADGLAQETQYF. The variable domain in full, completed from reference TRBV7-6 and TRBJ2-5, reads GAGVSQSPRYKVTKRGQDVALRCDPISGHVSLYWYRQALGQGPEFLTYFNYEAQQDKSGLPNDRFSAERPEGSISTLTIQRTEQRDSAMYRCASSLADGLAQETQYFGPGTRLLVL.

This chain joins TRBV20-1 and TRBJ2-3; D is uncertain. The V end lost 0 bases, the J end lost 7 bases, and 8 bases lay between the germline ends. The germline CDR1 and CDR2 sequences are DFQATT and SNEGSKA (reference sequence). The CDR3 contains 12 residues. CDR3: CSAREWRNTQYF. The CDR3 DNA follows: TGCAGTGCTAGAGAGTGGAGAAATACGCAGTATTTT.

In its sample, this clonotype was seen many times. A read error may account for a junction end that differs from germline. The chain combines TRBV7-7 with TRBJ2-1, with D unclear. Germline V gene lookup returns CDR1 SSHAT and CDR2 FNYEAQ (reference sequence). The CDR3 has 11 residues. CDR3 amino acids: CASSLPPEQFF. The CDR3 DNA is TGTGCTAGCAGCTTGCCTCCTGAGCAGTTCTTC.

V usage is TRBV28 and J usage is TRBJ2-2, with unresolved D. The CDR3 consists of 16 residues. Germline lookup yields CDR1 MDHEN and CDR2 SYDVKM. The V and J ends lost 2 bases and 0 bases respectively, with 10 bases between them. The CDR3 loop reads CASSLKYSANTGELFF. In nucleotides, the CDR3 is TGTGCCAGCAGTTTAAAATACTCCGCGAACACCGGGGAGCTGTTTTTT.

This clonotype was counted a few times. The chain combines TRBV7-6 with TRBJ2-3, with a tentative D call TRBD2 (6 bases). This CDR3 is 14 amino acids long. V lost 6 bases and J lost 4, with 14 bases in between. Germline CDR1 and CDR2: SGHVS and FNYEAQ. CDR3 nucleotide sequence: TGTGCCAGCAGTTACCTCGGGAGCGCAGATACGCAGTATTTT. Protein product: CASSYLGSADTQYF.

The chain links TRBV19 to TRBJ2-7, with D tentatively TRBD1 (5 bases). CDR3 length: 14 residues. CDR1 is LNHDA and CDR2 is SQIVND in the germline V gene (reference sequence). Trimming cost V 4 bases and J 5 bases, with 15 bases left between them. The CDR3 nucleotides read TGTGCCAGTAGTACCCTCCCAGGGAACCACGAGCAGTACTTC. It codes for CASSTLPGNHEQYF.

With respect to this clonotype: One end of the junction is discordant with germline, which a read error may explain. The chain joins TRBV4-1 to TRBJ1-1; D is uncertain. Per germline, CDR1 MGHRA and CDR2 YSYEKL. The CDR3 extends over 14 amino acids. CDR3 nucleotides: TGCGCCAGCAACCAAGGGCCTCAAGACACTGAAGCTTTCTTT. It specifies CASNQGPQDTEAFF.

The V gene is TRBV24-1, the J gene TRBJ2-1; 10 nucleotides agree with TRBD2. The CDR3 extends over 17 amino acids. CDR1 KGHDR and CDR2 SFDVKD come from the germline V gene. V shed 2 bases and J 0 bases; nucleotides not matched to a gene: 3. The CDR3 bases are TGTGCCACCAGTGATTCTGGACTAGCGGCCTCCTACAATGAGCAGTTCTTC. It encodes CATSDSGLAASYNEQFF.

The table lists this clonotype with a few counts. This chain joins TRBV7-6 and TRBJ2-5; no clear D. The CDR3 has 16 amino acids. Germline CDR1 reads SGHVS; CDR2 reads FNYEAQ. Trimming stripped 1 base from V and 2 bases from J, with 14 bases between. CDR3 loop: CASSLEFMVRQETQYF. CDR3 bases: TGTGCCAGCAGCTTAGAGTTTATGGTGAGACAAGAGACCCAGTACTTC. The full variable domain, completed using reference TRBV7-6 and TRBJ2-5, is GAGVSQSPRYKVTKRGQDVALRCDPISGHVSLYWYRQALGQGPEFLTYFNYEAQQDKSGLPNDRFSAERPEGSISTLTIQRTEQRDSAMYRCASSLEFMVRQETQYFGPGTRLLVL.

This clonotype was counted ten times or more. The V gene is TRBV7-2, the J gene TRBJ2-1; 11 bases are a match to TRBD2. Looked up from germline, CDR1 is SGHTA and CDR2 is FQGNSA. Germline trimming cut 6 bases from V and 6 bases from J; bases unmatched to any gene: 7. CDR3 length equals 15 residues. The CDR3 sequence: CASSVSGGAGNEQFF. The CDR3 bases are TGTGCCAGCAGTGTTAGCGGGGGGGCCGGCAATGAGCAGTTCTTC.

This clonotype was seen repeatedly, ten times or more. A junction end diverges from the germline sequence, so it may reflect a read error. The chain joins TRBV7-9 to TRBJ2-5; D gene ambiguous. CDR3 length equals 9 residues. Germline V gene sequence: CDR1 SEHNR, CDR2 FQNEAQ (reference sequence). The CDR3 reads CASSLEDAF. The CDR3 DNA reads as TGTGCCAGCAGCTTAGAGGATGCCTTC.

In its sample, this clonotype was seen a few times. This chain uses TRBV5-8 with TRBJ2-4; D unresolved. Per the germline V gene, CDR1 is SGHTS and CDR2 is YDEGEE. The ends were cut back, 1 base at V and 7 bases at J, with 12 bases in the middle. The CDR3 totals 14 residues. The CDR3, as DNA: TGTGCCAGCAGCTTGATGGTCTCCCGGAACATTCAGTACTTC. This translates into CASSLMVSRNIQYF.

The chain carries TRBV11-2 and TRBJ2-2, with D hard to call. Germline CDR1 reads SGHAT; CDR2 reads FQNNGV. CDR3 size: 16 residues. V gave up 4 bases and J gave up 2 bases, with 14 bases separating them. The CDR3 coding sequence is TGTGCCAGCAGCTGGGCCACCCGAGCCAACACCGGGGAGCTGTTTTTT. Its translation is CASSWATRANTGELFF. Complete variable domain (other parts from reference TRBV11-2 and TRBJ2-2): EAGVAQSPRYKIIEKRQSVAFWCNPISGHATLYWYQQILGQGPKLLIQFQNNGVVDDSQLPKDRFSAERLKGVDSTLKIQPAKLEDSAVYLCASSWATRANTGELFFGEGSRLTVL.

This clonotype appeared a few times. The chain is built from TRBV20-1 and TRBJ1-1; D uncertain. This CDR3 region has 13 residues. The V end was cut by 0 bases, the J end by 2 bases, with 7 bases between. Germline V gene data show CDR1 as DFQATT and CDR2 as SNEGSKA (reference sequence). CDR3 sequence (DNA): TGCAGTGCTAGAGATTTCAGAAACACTGAAGCTTTCTTT. Protein sequence: CSARDFRNTEAFF.

The V gene is TRBV3-1, the J gene TRBJ1-2; the match to TRBD1 covers 8 bases. CDR3 length equals 17 residues. Germline assignment: CDR1 LGHDT and CDR2 YNNKEL (reference sequence). Germline trimming cut 6 bases from V and 4 bases from J; bases unmatched to any gene: 16. CDR3 sequence reads: CASSRKQRAGGRYGYTF. DNA for the CDR3: TGTGCCAGCAGTCGCAAACAGAGGGCAGGGGGCCGCTATGGCTACACCTTC.

This clonotype has more than one count but fewer than ten. The genes are TRBV28 and TRBJ1-2; D not resolved. V was cut by 5 bases and J by 0 bases, with 16 bases left in between. The CDR3 spans 16 residues. The germline CDR1 and CDR2 sequences are MDHEN and SYDVKM. For the CDR3, the DNA is TGTGCCAGCAGTAGTACTTACAGCCATTCTAACTATGGCTACACCTTC. It codes for CASSSTYSHSNYGYTF.

The gene calls are TRBV7-6 and TRBJ2-1; tentative D call: TRBD2 (5 bases). V lost 8 bases to trimming and J lost 7 bases, with 12 bases between them. The CDR3 totals 12 residues. Looked up from germline, CDR1 is SGHVS and CDR2 is FNYEAQ. The DNA for the CDR3 is TGTGCCAGCGCCCGGGGATCAAATGAGCAGTTCTTC. The encoded protein is CASARGSNEQFF. Together with reference TRBV7-6 and TRBJ2-1, the CDR3 gives the full variable domain: GAGVSQSPRYKVTKRGQDVALRCDPISGHVSLYWYRQALGQGPEFLTYFNYEAQQDKSGLPNDRFSAERPEGSISTLTIQRTEQRDSAMYRCASARGSNEQFFGPGTRLTVL.

In its sample, this clonotype was seen a few times. The rearrangement links TRBV7-8 to TRBJ2-4; D is undetermined. Deletions cut 4 bases from V and 0 bases from J, with 13 bases between. Germline CDR1 and CDR2: SGHVS and FQNEAQ. This CDR3 has 16 amino acids. This CDR3 reads CASSSRPMGAKNIQYF. The DNA of the CDR3 is TGTGCCAGCAGCTCAAGGCCCATGGGAGCCAAAAACATTCAGTACTTC. The entire variable domain, with the rest obtained from reference TRBV7-8 and TRBJ2-4, is as follows: GAGVSQSPRYKVAKRGQDVALRCDPISGHVSLFWYQQALGQGPEFLTYFQNEAQLDKSGLPSDRFFAERPEGSVSTLKIQRTQQEDSAVYLCASSSRPMGAKNIQYFGAGTRLSVL.

This clonotype showed up just once. The chain carries TRBV11-2 and TRBJ2-3, with D uncertain. The CDR3 runs 16 residues. Germline CDR1 and CDR2: SGHAT and FQNNGV. V was trimmed by 2 bases and J by 1 base, leaving 13 bases between them. CDR3 residues: CASSLRPLSGTDTQYF. The CDR3 region has the DNA TGTGCCAGCAGCTTACGACCCCTGTCTGGCACAGATACGCAGTATTTT.

The chain employs TRBV2 and TRBJ2-1; no clear D. Trimming took off 4 bases at V and 3 bases at J, with 10 bases between the two ends. The CDR3 totals 14 residues. Germline CDR1 and CDR2: SNHLY and FYNNEI. The CDR3 is CASSAGDSYNEQFF. Here the CDR3 DNA reads TGTGCCAGCAGTGCCGGCGATAGCTACAATGAGCAGTTCTTC.

This clonotype showed up just a few times. V gene TRBV6-2 or TRBV6-3 combines with J gene TRBJ2-7; D is uncertain. V lost 5 bases and J lost 1, with 15 bases in between. Germline V CDR1 and CDR2: MNHEY, SVGEGT. This CDR3 is built from 15 residues. The CDR3: CASSTLNEGSYEQYV. The DNA for the CDR3 is TGTGCCAGCAGTACCCTGAATGAAGGGTCCTACGAGCAGTACGTC.

The sample holds many counts of this clonotype. The chain couples TRBV29-1 to TRBJ1-1; D is ambiguous. CDR1 and CDR2 from the germline V gene are SQVTM and ANQGSEA. With 4 bases removed from V and 2 bases from J, the gap between germline ends came to 5 bases. The CDR3 has 11 amino acids. The CDR3 DNA is TGCAGCGTTGGCACTAACACTGAAGCTTTCTTT. It specifies CSVGTNTEAFF. Full variable domain (rest looked up from reference TRBV29-1 and TRBJ1-1): SAVISQKPSRDICQRGTSLTIQCQVDSQVTMMFWYRQQPGQSLTLIATANQGSEATYESGFVIDKFPISRPNLTFSTLTVSNMSPEDSSIYLCSVGTNTEAFFGQGTRLTVV.

The chain joins TRBV27 to TRBJ2-7; D gene ambiguous. Germline-derived CDR1 and CDR2 are MNHEY and SMNVEV (reference sequence). With 10 bases removed from V and 3 bases from J, the gap between germline ends came to 10 bases. The CDR3 contains 11 residues. CDR3 residues: CATAGLYEQYV. The CDR3 DNA reads as TGTGCCACAGCCGGGCTCTACGAGCAGTACGTC.

This clonotype appeared a few times. CDR3 bases: TGTGCCAGCAGTTCCAGCAGGGAGGATGGCTACACCTTC. Translation gives CASSSSREDGYTF. The chain recombines TRBV28 with TRBJ1-2; D may be TRBD1 (5 bases). Germline CDR1 and CDR2: MDHEN and SYDVKM. The germline V and J ends were trimmed by 4 bases and 6 bases, with 12 bases remaining between them. This CDR3 comprises 13 residues.

The chain has TRBV7-9 and TRBJ2-7, with a possible D match to TRBD1 (6 bases). This CDR3 comprises 15 residues. In germline, CDR1 is SEHNR, CDR2 FQNEAQ (reference sequence). V lost 2 bases to trimming and J lost 3 bases, with 14 bases between them. The CDR3 DNA sequence: TGTGCCAGCAGCTTACTGGTCGGACAGATCTACGAGCAGTACTTC. This codes for CASSLLVGQIYEQYF.

At least ten counts were recorded for this clonotype. V usage is TRBV28 and J usage is TRBJ1-1; D is uncertain. Trimming stripped 9 bases from V and 0 bases from J, with 14 bases between. The CDR3 consists of 14 residues. Germline values: CDR1 MDHEN, CDR2 SYDVKM. CDR3 DNA sequence: TGTGCCAGTAACTTAGGCACGGTGAACACTGAAGCTTTCTTT. Its protein product is CASNLGTVNTEAFF.

This clonotype occurred many times. The J gene is TRBJ1-1, the V gene TRBV7-8; TRBD1 matches 8 bases. In germline, CDR1 is SGHVS, CDR2 FQNEAQ. The CDR3 covers 14 residues. V was clipped by 3 bases and J by 1 base; unmatched bases: 1. Written as DNA, the CDR3 is TGTGCCAGCAGCTTGGGGACAGGGAACACTGAAGCTTTCTTT. Protein product: CASSLGTGNTEAFF.